This T cell receptor beta chain was sequenced for a study of OX40 agonist ivuxolimab in advanced cancers. On this clone: The antigen is undetermined.

Study results and caveats: Expanded clones were, on average, more numerous among CD8+ T cells than CD4+.

Measured with immunoSEQ multiplex PCR; TCRdb has only the in-frame clones, and not every one. The sample has more than 85,000 clones; about four fifths are singletons. This clonotype originated in an adult with an advanced solid tumor such as melanoma, head and neck, liver or kidney cancer. Sequencing was performed on CD4+ or CD8+ T cells sorted from blood, taken in a trial of the OX40 agonist ivuxolimab.

The CDR3 protein is CASSLVAPGFGRGYEQYF. The CDR3 nucleotides are TGTGCCAGCAGCTTAGTGGCCCCCGGGTTTGGGAGAGGCTACGAGCAGTACTTC. J is TRBJ2-7 and V is TRBV7-2; D is perhaps TRBD2 (5 bases). The length of the CDR3 is 18 residues. Trimming took 1 base from V and 3 from J, leaving 22 bases between them. Germline V gene sequence: CDR1 SGHTA, CDR2 FQGNSA.